This T cell receptor beta chain came from a study of blood T cell repertoires in COVID-19. Method: immunoSEQ multiplex PCR; TCRdb's copy keeps in-frame clones and lacks some. Among 35,000 to 50,000 clones, approximately 85% were seen once, and the ten largest hold less than 15%. After removal of 4 bases from V and 1 base from J, the junction contained 7 bases not matched to a gene. The V gene's germline CDR1 is SGHNT and CDR2 YYREEE (reference sequence). The CDR3 runs 16 residues. The V and J genes are TRBV5-4 and TRBJ2-7, with 11 bases matching TRBD1. Material: peripheral blood. The source is a human donor in a cohort sampled during active COVID-19. The CDR3 region has the DNA TGTGCCAGCAGCCCCGGACAGGGGGCACAATCCTACGAGCAGTACTTC. Residues: CASSPGQGAQSYEQYF.